Listed here is a single T cell receptor (beta chain). Its antigen remains unknown. Time point specified: pretreatment peripheral blood. Each PCR received spiked synthetic TCR analog templates. The protocol was immunoSEQ multiplex PCR, while the TCRdb copy is restricted to in-frame clones and leaves out a portion. This table holds 60,000 to 75,000 clones, roughly 84% found once. This specimen belongs to a study of PD-L1 blockade in urothelial cancer. Study details: Analyses used blood from 3 weeks (second dose) and 6 weeks after treatment start. Peripheral blood specimens exhibited a median yield of approximately 150,000 T cells.

The CDR3 runs 14 residues. The V and J ends lost 1 base and 2 bases, in that order; junction bases with no gene match: 2. Germline CDR1 is LNHDA and CDR2 is SQIVND (reference sequence). Study results and caveats: Durable-benefit patients had greater expansion of tumor-associated blood clones at 3 weeks.

This chain uses TRBV19 with TRBJ2-7, with 7 nucleotides matching TRBD2. This clonotype originated in a woman between 70 and 85 years old with urothelial cancer. The sequencing used PBMCs, collected around atezolizumab (anti-PD-L1) treatment. CDR3 sequence: CASSIGGRPYEQYF. The DNA for the CDR3 is TGTGCCAGTAGTATAGGCGGGAGACCCTACGAGCAGTACTTC. Filled out from reference TRBV19 and TRBJ2-7, the complete variable domain reads DGGITQSPKYLFRKEGQNVTLSCEQNLNHDAMYWYRQDPGQGLRLIYYSQIVNDFQKGDIAEGYSVSREKKESFPLTVTSAQKNPTAFYLCASSIGGRPYEQYFGPGTRLTVT.